This T cell receptor (beta chain) was obtained from a study of response to subunit inactivated influenza vaccine. Overall study findings and caveats: Only a handful of new T cells, the authors suggested, are recruited with each seasonal influenza vaccination.

TCRdb re-analysed the RT-PCR reads in MiXCR, keeping a single row per CDR3 protein. The sample lists 560,000 or so distinct CDR3 sequences; 7.6% were seen once. Germline CDR1 is MNHEY and CDR2 is SVGEGT. V was shortened by 6 bases and J by 7 bases, with 9 bases between the two germline ends. This CDR3 has 12 residues. Remarks on this clonotype: Antigen: not known.

This sample comprised PBMCs from blood, obtained 23 to 25 months after vaccination. This chain links TRBV6-2 or TRBV6-3 with TRBJ2-2; D remains unclear. This TCR came from a man aged 50 to 75 who received an inactivated influenza vaccine. The CDR3 spells CASRRTGGELFF. The CDR3 nucleotides are TGTGCCAGCAGACGGACGGGCGGGGAGCTGTTTTTT.